This TCR beta chain was sequenced for a study of tumor-infiltrating lymphocytes in localized non-small cell lung cancer. Study-wide context: Several tumor histologies, both smoking statuses, and some post-neoadjuvant chemotherapy samples were included.

Regarding the study as a whole: Each assay used a separate piece of the same tissue. TCR sequencing covered a subset of patients with enough tissue. No link was found between tumor T-cell fraction and recurrence-free survival.

As for this clone: Its antigen is unknown.

TCRdb's table, derived via immunoSEQ multiplex PCR, lists solely in-frame clones and lacks some. The table has 9,500 to 15,000 clones, about 79% seen once. Material for sequencing was lung tumor tissue. The receptor's source is a human donor with non-small cell lung cancer.

The CDR3 protein is CASSQVLGSGANVLTF. The DNA for the CDR3 is TGCGCCAGCAGCCAAGTTTTGGGGTCTGGGGCCAACGTCCTGACTTTC. The chain joins TRBV4-1 to TRBJ2-6; no firm D call. CDR3 size: 16 residues. CDR1 MGHRA and CDR2 YSYEKL come from the germline V gene. The V gene lost 1 base and the J gene lost 1 base, with 8 bases spanning the gap.